The next 25 T cell receptor beta chains were all read from a single sample in a study of blood T cell repertoires in COVID-19. TCRdb's copy holds only in-frame clones and misses some; the assay was immunoSEQ multiplex PCR. The sample holds some 460,000 clones, about 85% seen once. Sequenced input: PBMCs or T cells enriched from blood (not recorded which). The receptor set was obtained from a young woman with acute COVID-19.

This rearrangement joins TRBV11-2 to TRBJ1-1; D unclear. The CDR3 contains 14 residues. V shed 2 bases and J shed 1 base, with 8 bases lying between them. Per germline, CDR1 SGHAT and CDR2 FQNNGV. The CDR3 DNA is TGTGCCAGCAGCTTATATGCAGGGAACACTGAAGCTTTCTTT. It is translated as CASSLYAGNTEAFF.

This chain uses TRBV28 with TRBJ2-7, with 10 bases matching TRBD2. Looked up from germline, CDR1 is MDHEN and CDR2 is SYDVKM. The CDR3 loop spans 15 amino acids. The J segment lost 6 bases and the V segment lost 5 bases, leaving 10 bases of the junction unmatched. CDR3: CASSALSGRASEQYF. CDR3 sequence (DNA): TGTGCCAGCAGTGCCCTGAGCGGGAGGGCGAGCGAGCAGTACTTC.

This clone has just one count. J is TRBJ2-7 and V is TRBV6-2 or TRBV6-3; possible D gene TRBD2, 6 bases. The CDR3 has 15 amino acids. With 2 bases removed from V and 0 bases from J, the gap between germline ends came to 11 bases. Germline CDR1 reads MNHEY; CDR2 reads SVGEGT. The CDR3 region is CASSYPREHSYEQYF. CDR3 coding DNA: TGTGCCAGCAGTTACCCCCGGGAGCACTCCTACGAGCAGTACTTC.

V usage is TRBV7-3 and J usage is TRBJ1-1, with 10 bases aligning to TRBD1. Germline lookup yields CDR1 SGHTA and CDR2 FQGTGA. With V trimmed by 0 bases and J by 4 bases, 2 bases remained unmatched. CDR3 length: 15 residues. CDR3 loop: CASSLTRDRGTEAFF. Written as DNA, the CDR3 is TGTGCCAGCAGCTTAACTAGGGACAGGGGCACTGAAGCTTTCTTT. Together with reference TRBV7-3 and TRBJ1-1, the CDR3 gives the full variable domain: GAGVSQTPSNKVTEKGKYVELRCDPISGHTALYWYRQSLGQGPEFLIYFQGTGAADDSGLPNDRFFAVRPEGSVSTLKIQRTERGDSAVYLCASSLTRDRGTEAFFGQGTRLTVV.

The chain combines TRBV19 with TRBJ1-5; 7 bases fit TRBD1. The germline V gene has CDR1 LNHDA and CDR2 SQIVND (reference sequence). The CDR3 totals 15 residues. V shed 5 bases and J 0 bases; nucleotides not matched to a gene: 4. The CDR3: CASSLTGYSNQPQHF. CDR3 bases: TGTGCCAGTAGTTTGACAGGGTATAGCAATCAGCCCCAGCATTTT.

The chain employs TRBV5-1 and TRBJ1-2; D might be TRBD1 (5 bases). Per the germline V gene, CDR1 is SGHRS and CDR2 is YFSETQ. V lost 5 bases and J 4 bases, leaving 15 bases between the germline ends. The CDR3 contains 14 residues. In DNA form, the CDR3 reads TGCGCCAGCAGGGATCCGGGACTCAGCTATGGCTACACCTTC. It specifies CASRDPGLSYGYTF.

The V call is TRBV28, the J call TRBJ1-1; D is unresolved. From germline, CDR1 is MDHEN and CDR2 SYDVKM. V lost 5 bases and J lost 3, with 7 bases in between. The CDR3 is 12 residues long. The DNA of the CDR3 is TGTGCCAGCAGTGAGGGTGACACTGAAGCTTTCTTT. Encoded protein: CASSEGDTEAFF.

Only one count was recorded for this clone. The chain recombines TRBV4-3 with TRBJ1-3, with D hard to call. V was pared by 0 bases and J by 0 bases, with 3 bases between. Germline CDR1 and CDR2: LGHNA and YSLEER. There are 14 residues in the CDR3. The CDR3 loop reads CASSQDYSGNTIYF. CDR3 DNA: TGCGCCAGCAGCCAAGATTACTCTGGAAACACCATATATTTT.

In its sample, this clone was seen once. The chain uses TRBV9 and TRBJ2-1, with 13 bases that match TRBD2. V gave up 3 bases and J gave up 3 bases; unmatched junction bases: 6. Germline loops: CDR1 SGDLS, CDR2 YYNGEE. There are 17 residues in the CDR3. The DNA for the CDR3 is TGTGCCAGCAGCGCAGCCGGGACTAGCGGGAACTACAATGAGCAGTTCTTC. It is translated as CASSAAGTSGNYNEQFF.

The chain uses TRBV10-3 and TRBJ1-2; D remains ambiguous. Germline loops: CDR1 ENHRY, CDR2 SYGVKD. The CDR3 is 14 residues long. The V end was cut by 0 bases, the J end by 5 bases, with 10 bases between. The CDR3 bases are TGTGCCATCAGTGAGTCCGAAGCTGAATATGGCTACACCTTC. Translation: CAISESEAEYGYTF.

The J gene is TRBJ2-1, the V gene TRBV28; D not certain. V was cut by 3 bases and J by 14 bases, with 8 bases left in between. The CDR3 consists of 10 residues. In germline, CDR1 is MDHEN, CDR2 SYDVKM. The CDR3 region is CASSFGQKFF. The CDR3 region has the DNA TGTGCCAGCAGTTTTGGGCAAAAGTTCTTC.

The chain has TRBV3-1 (or the pseudogene TRBV3-2) and TRBJ1-5; D uncertain. The ends were cut back, 0 bases at V and 7 bases at J, with 7 bases in the middle. The germline V gene encodes CDR1 LGHDT and CDR2 YNNKEL (reference sequence). The CDR3 runs 13 residues. This CDR3 is CASSQDLAQPQHF. The CDR3 coding sequence is TGTGCCAGCAGCCAAGACTTGGCACAGCCCCAGCATTTT.

V gene TRBV30 combines with J gene TRBJ1-1; 8 bases are a match to TRBD1. CDR1 is GTSNPN, CDR2 SVGIG, per germline (reference sequence). The CDR3 extends over 14 amino acids. With 8 bases clipped from V and 2 bases from J, the junction kept 10 bases outside the gene matches. CDR3 residues: CAPMRTGRNTEAFF. CDR3 DNA sequence: TGTGCCCCAATGAGGACAGGGAGAAACACTGAAGCTTTCTTT. The full variable domain, in which reference TRBV30 and TRBJ1-1 provide the parts outside the CDR3, is SQTIHQWPATLVQPVGSPLSLECTVEGTSNPNLYWYRQAAGRGLQLLFYSVGIGQISSEVPQNLSASRPQDRQFILSSKKLLLSDSGFYLCAPMRTGRNTEAFFGQGTRLTVV.

The chain uses TRBV24-1 and TRBJ2-1, with D possibly being TRBD2 (5 bases). Trimming cost V 3 bases and J 9 bases, with 11 bases left between them. The CDR3 spans 13 residues. CDR1 is KGHDR and CDR2 is SFDVKD in the germline V gene. CDR3 sequence: CATSDLLRGEQFF. CDR3 bases: TGTGCCACCAGTGATCTACTCCGGGGTGAGCAGTTCTTC.

The V gene is TRBV20-1, the J gene TRBJ2-7; D is perhaps TRBD1 (6 bases). The V end lost 3 bases, the J end lost 7 bases, and 19 bases lay between the germline ends. The CDR3 sequence is 14 residues long. Germline V lookup: CDR1 DFQATT, CDR2 SNEGSKA (reference sequence). CDR3 in amino acids: CSASGTPPRNEQYF. CDR3 nucleotide sequence: TGCAGTGCTAGTGGGACACCACCGCGTAATGAGCAGTACTTC.

The rearrangement links TRBV6-5 to TRBJ1-1; D is perhaps TRBD1 (5 bases). CDR1 is MNHEY, CDR2 SVGAGI, per germline. The V and J ends lost 2 bases and 3 bases respectively, with 13 bases between them. The CDR3 runs 15 residues. The CDR3 is CASSYGRDGYTEAFF. The CDR3 DNA is TGTGCCAGCAGTTACGGCAGGGATGGGTACACTGAAGCTTTCTTT.

In this sample, this clone turned up a few times. The V and J genes are TRBV9 and TRBJ1-1; D is possibly TRBD1 (6 bases). Germline V gene sequence: CDR1 SGDLS, CDR2 YYNGEE. V lost 4 bases and J lost 5, with 9 bases in between. CDR3 length: 12 amino acids. CDR3 nucleotides: TGTGCCAGCAGCCTAGGACAGACTGAAGCTTTCTTT. Translating gives CASSLGQTEAFF. The full variable domain, in which reference TRBV9 and TRBJ1-1 provide the parts outside the CDR3, is DSGVTQTPKHLITATGQRVTLRCSPRSGDLSVYWYQQSLDQGLQFLIQYYNGEERAKGNILERFSAQQFPDLHSELNLSSLELGDSALYFCASSLGQTEAFFGQGTRLTVV.

Of note for this clone: Additional DNA sequences in this sample encode the identical CDR3. This chain uses TRBV19 with TRBJ1-1, with 7 bases that match TRBD1. V lost 5 bases and J lost 1; bases outside the gene matches: 4. CDR3 length: 14 residues. Germline V gives CDR1 LNHDA, CDR2 SQIVND (reference sequence). This CDR3 reads CASSSRQGNTEAFF. The DNA for the CDR3 is TGTGCCAGTAGTTCACGACAGGGGAACACTGAAGCTTTCTTT.

The CDR3 nucleotides read TGTGCCAGCAGCCAAGAGGTCGGAGGGGGCGCAAGAGAAAAACTGTTTTTT. Translated: CASSQEVGGGAREKLFF. This rearrangement joins TRBV14 to TRBJ1-4; 7 bases align to TRBD1. Germline trimming cut 0 bases from V and 8 bases from J; bases unmatched to any gene: 12. Germline values: CDR1 SGHDN, CDR2 FVKESK. There are 17 residues in the CDR3.

The V call is TRBV4-3, the J call TRBJ2-7; D might be TRBD1 (5 bases). V lost 0 bases and J 2 bases, leaving 14 bases between the germline ends. Germline CDR1 and CDR2: LGHNA and YSLEER. The CDR3 has 16 amino acids. The CDR3, as DNA: TGCGCCAGCAGCCAAGAAGGAGACAGAGAGGCCTACGAGCAGTACTTC. It codes for CASSQEGDREAYEQYF.

The gene calls are TRBV5-4 and TRBJ2-1; 10 bases align to TRBD2. V shed 1 base and J 7 bases; nucleotides not matched to a gene: 11. This CDR3 is built from 17 residues. Looked up from germline, CDR1 is SGHNT and CDR2 is YYREEE (reference sequence). The CDR3 protein is CASSLWGAGGPGNEQFF. In nucleotides, the CDR3 is TGTGCCAGCAGCTTGTGGGGAGCGGGAGGGCCTGGGAATGAGCAGTTCTTC.

This clone was seen repeatedly, ten times or more. The chain couples TRBV6-4 to TRBJ2-3; 9 bases are a match to TRBD1. Looked up from germline, CDR1 is MRHNA and CDR2 is SNTAGT. Germline trimming cut 3 bases from V and 4 bases from J; bases unmatched to any gene: 5. This CDR3 comprises 15 residues. Here the CDR3 reads CASSDIGQGPDTQYF. The CDR3 DNA reads as TGTGCCAGCAGTGATATCGGACAGGGGCCAGATACGCAGTATTTT.

V gene TRBV18 combines with J gene TRBJ2-2; 15 bases fit TRBD2. Losses at the gene ends were 2 bases for V and 4 bases for J; bases not matched to a gene: 8. The V gene's germline CDR1 is KGHSH and CDR2 LQKENI. This CDR3 contains 19 residues. The CDR3 bases are TGTGCCAGCTCACCATCCCGGACTAGCGGGAGGGCCGGCACCGGGGAGCTGTTTTTT. This translates into CASSPSRTSGRAGTGELFF.

J is TRBJ2-4 and V is TRBV28, with unresolved D. V was trimmed by 6 bases and J by 2 bases, leaving 11 bases between them. This CDR3 spans 14 amino acids. CDR1 MDHEN and CDR2 SYDVKM come from the germline V gene. The CDR3 bases are TGTGCCAGCAGCCCCGTTTTATCCAAAAACATTCAGTACTTC. This codes for CASSPVLSKNIQYF.

This chain joins TRBV7-9 and TRBJ2-1, with TRBD2 identical over 11 bases. CDR3 length: 15 amino acids. Germline CDR1 and CDR2: SEHNR and FQNEAQ (reference sequence). Losses at the gene ends were 0 bases for V and 6 bases for J; bases not matched to a gene: 1. CDR3 sequence reads: CASSLASGRANEQFF. The CDR3 DNA reads TGTGCCAGCAGCTTAGCTAGCGGGAGGGCCAATGAGCAGTTCTTC.